The 11 T cell receptor beta chains below come from one sample, sequenced in a study of CXCR3-negative and CXCR3-positive naive CD8 T cells. Libraries of TRB cDNA were made by 5' RACE and carried UMIs. TCRdb reprocessed the 5' RACE reads and stores each CDR3 protein as one record, lacking DNA. This repertoire includes 50,000 to 65,000 distinct CDR3 sequences. The sequenced material came from memory CD8+ T cells from blood. Receptors originate from a human donor in good health. Some clones in this sample may be carry-over from other donors' samples.

This chain joins TRBV29-1 and TRBJ2-1; TCRdb reports TRBD1, a call that lacks DNA to check it against. Germline loops: CDR1 SQVTM, CDR2 ANQGSEA. The CDR3 has 16 residues. The CDR3: CSVEAAPGTGDDEQSF.

The chain is built from TRBV29-1 and TRBJ1-1. CDR1 is SQVTM, CDR2 ANQGSEA, per germline. This CDR3 is built from 12 residues. The CDR3 protein is CSVEAGTTEAFF.

The chain's CDR3 is CASSRGTGDVNEQFF. This chain connects TRBV4-2 to TRBJ2-1; TCRdb names TRBD1, which stays unverified in the absence of DNA. The length of the CDR3 is 15 residues. Germline-derived CDR1 and CDR2 are LGHNA and YNFKEQ.

The chain carries TRBV6-5 and TRBJ2-1; TCRdb calls TRBD2, which cannot be checked without DNA. This CDR3 is built from 17 residues. The germline V gene has CDR1 MNHEY and CDR2 SVGAGI. The CDR3 here is CASSYPGTSGSSNEQFF.

V gene TRBV24-1 combines with J gene TRBJ1-2. CDR1 KGHDR and CDR2 SFDVKD come from the germline V gene. The CDR3 runs to 13 residues. The CDR3 here is CATSDLRTSGYTF.

The chain combines TRBV11-2 with TRBJ2-3; no DNA is available, so the TRBD1 call from TCRdb remains unchecked. This CDR3 region has 21 residues. CDR1 is SGHAT and CDR2 is FQNNGV in the germline V gene. The CDR3 spells CASSLDLLPPPGTTRTDTQYF.

The V call is TRBV20-1, the J call TRBJ2-7. The germline gives CDR1 DFQATT, CDR2 SNEGSKA (reference sequence). This CDR3 is 14 amino acids long. The CDR3 protein is CSAKQSTSSYEQYF.

The V and J genes are TRBV11-2 and TRBJ2-5; TCRdb reports TRBD1, a call that lacks DNA to check it against. Germline loops: CDR1 SGHAT, CDR2 FQNNGV. CDR3 length: 16 residues. CDR3 residues: CASSLARGDPSETQYF.

The CDR3 loop reads CSAKPRDRGPLNTGELFF. V gene TRBV20-1 combines with J gene TRBJ2-2; checking the TCRdb D call of TRBD1 is not possible without DNA. Germline loops: CDR1 DFQATT, CDR2 SNEGSKA (reference sequence). There are 18 residues in the CDR3.

The chain employs TRBV4-3 and TRBJ1-5. The germline V gene encodes CDR1 LGHNA and CDR2 YSLEER. The CDR3 spans 15 residues. The CDR3 is CASSQVLTSNQPQHF.

The chain links TRBV5-1 to TRBJ2-1; absent DNA, TCRdb's TRBD2 call cannot be checked. This CDR3 spans 15 amino acids. The V gene's germline CDR1 is SGHRS and CDR2 YFSETQ. CDR3 sequence: CASSPGTSKFDEQFF.